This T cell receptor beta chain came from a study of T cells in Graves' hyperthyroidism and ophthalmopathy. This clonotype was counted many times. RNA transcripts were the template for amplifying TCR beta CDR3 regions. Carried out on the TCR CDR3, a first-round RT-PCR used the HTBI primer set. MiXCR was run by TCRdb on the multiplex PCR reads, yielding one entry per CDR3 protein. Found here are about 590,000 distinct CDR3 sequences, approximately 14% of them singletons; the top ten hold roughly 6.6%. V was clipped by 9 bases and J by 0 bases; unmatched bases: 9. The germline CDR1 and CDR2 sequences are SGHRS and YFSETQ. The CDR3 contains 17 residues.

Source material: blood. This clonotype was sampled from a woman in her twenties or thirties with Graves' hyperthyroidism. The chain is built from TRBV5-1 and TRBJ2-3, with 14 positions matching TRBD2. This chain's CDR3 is CATSTGLAGVSTDTQYF. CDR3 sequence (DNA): TGCGCCACATCCACGGGACTAGCGGGAGTGAGCACAGATACGCAGTATTTT.